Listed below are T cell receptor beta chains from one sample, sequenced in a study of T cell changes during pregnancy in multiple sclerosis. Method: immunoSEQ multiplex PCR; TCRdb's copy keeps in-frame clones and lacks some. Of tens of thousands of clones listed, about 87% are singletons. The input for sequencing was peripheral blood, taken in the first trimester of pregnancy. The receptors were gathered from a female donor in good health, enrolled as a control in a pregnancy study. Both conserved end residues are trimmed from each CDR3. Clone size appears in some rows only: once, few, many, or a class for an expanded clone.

CDR3 protein: AISRGVGSSYNEQF; clone size: NA; V gene: TRBV10-3; J gene: TRBJ2-1
CDR3 protein: ASSYSGTGSSEAF; clone size: NA; V gene: TRBV6-5; J gene: TRBJ1-1
CDR3 protein: ASSVVVGPTEAF; clone size: few; V gene: TRBV9; J gene: TRBJ1-1
CDR3 protein: ASSQDPGGNQPQH; clone size: NA; V gene: TRBV4-3; J gene: TRBJ1-5
CDR3 protein: ASSLQGEQY; clone size: NA; V gene: TRBV13; J gene: TRBJ2-7
CDR3 protein: ATSLLGGYT; clone size: NA; V gene: TRBV28; J gene: TRBJ1-2
CDR3 protein: ASKPIGRGDEKLF; clone size: NA; V gene: TRBV27; J gene: TRBJ1-4
CDR3 protein: AFRRLAGGPGNEQF; clone size: NA; V gene: TRBV30; J gene: TRBJ2-1
CDR3 protein: ASSNLQGMGGYGYT; clone size: once; V gene: TRBV27; J gene: TRBJ1-2
CDR3 protein: AIDTGSDYGYT; clone size: NA; V gene: TRBV10-3; J gene: TRBJ1-2
CDR3 protein: ASSRTGTSSYEQF; clone size: NA; V gene: TRBV6-5; J gene: TRBJ2-1
CDR3 protein: ASSFDSVIFGGLYEQY; clone size: NA; V gene: TRBV11-1; J gene: TRBJ2-7
CDR3 protein: AWNGQGNTEAF; clone size: NA; V gene: TRBV30; J gene: TRBJ1-1
CDR3 protein: ASSQVRVNGEQF; clone size: NA; V gene: TRBV14; J gene: TRBJ2-1
CDR3 protein: ASAAGGSSYNEQF; clone size: NA; V gene: TRBV2; J gene: TRBJ2-1
CDR3 protein: ASSLELAGVGDTQY; clone size: NA; V gene: TRBV5-4; J gene: TRBJ2-3
CDR3 protein: ASSIKARGAAGELF; clone size: NA; V gene: TRBV19; J gene: TRBJ2-2
CDR3 protein: ASTMTENTEAF; clone size: NA; V gene: TRBV6-1; J gene: TRBJ1-1
CDR3 protein: ASSGRQGAHEKLF; clone size: NA; V gene: TRBV7-9; J gene: TRBJ1-4
CDR3 protein: ASSLTSGRPYNEQF; clone size: NA; V gene: TRBV28; J gene: TRBJ2-1
CDR3 protein: ASSLYTPGYNEQF; clone size: NA; V gene: TRBV5-4; J gene: TRBJ2-1
CDR3 protein: ASSGLADTGELF; clone size: NA; V gene: TRBV6-1; J gene: TRBJ2-2
CDR3 protein: AIQDRDNQPQH; clone size: NA; V gene: TRBV10-3; J gene: TRBJ1-5
CDR3 protein: ASSQSNEQF; clone size: NA; V gene: TRBV23-1; J gene: TRBJ2-1
CDR3 protein: ASSQRVGATNEKLF; clone size: once; V gene: TRBV4-3; J gene: TRBJ1-4
CDR3 protein: ASSLDGARVLSYEQY; clone size: NA; V gene: TRBV11-2; J gene: TRBJ2-7
CDR3 protein: ASSYGAGGNQPQH; clone size: NA; V gene: TRBV6-6; J gene: TRBJ1-5
CDR3 protein: ASGLQAREETQY; clone size: NA; V gene: TRBV12-5; J gene: TRBJ2-5
CDR3 protein: AWSVPNDRGPGDEQF; clone size: NA; V gene: TRBV30; J gene: TRBJ2-1
CDR3 protein: ASSLGPGQHNYGYT; clone size: NA; V gene: TRBV5-6; J gene: TRBJ1-2
CDR3 protein: SAPGTRDYNEQF; clone size: NA; V gene: TRBV29-1; J gene: TRBJ2-1
CDR3 protein: ASSPTRGTNQPQH; clone size: NA; V gene: TRBV18; J gene: TRBJ1-5
CDR3 protein: ASSLRSGGRSPLH; clone size: NA; V gene: TRBV5-8; J gene: TRBJ1-6
CDR3 protein: ASSPAGHPYEQY; clone size: NA; V gene: TRBV19; J gene: TRBJ2-7
CDR3 protein: AWRGQVQGTQY; clone size: NA; V gene: TRBV30; J gene: TRBJ2-5
CDR3 protein: ASSVGQGPNQPQH; clone size: NA; V gene: TRBV27; J gene: TRBJ1-5
CDR3 protein: ASSLTGGVTEAF; clone size: NA; V gene: TRBV5-1; J gene: TRBJ1-1
CDR3 protein: ASTLTDTYGYT; clone size: NA; V gene: TRBV6-1; J gene: TRBJ1-2
CDR3 protein: ASSSGTGPYEQY; clone size: NA; V gene: TRBV9; J gene: TRBJ2-7
CDR3 protein: ASSQDRAATNEKLF; clone size: NA; V gene: TRBV28; J gene: TRBJ1-4
CDR3 protein: ASSATSYNEQF; clone size: NA; V gene: TRBV6-4; J gene: TRBJ2-1
CDR3 protein: ASSDVANYGYT; clone size: NA; V gene: TRBV25-1; J gene: TRBJ1-2
CDR3 protein: ATEGAGGAGELF; clone size: NA; V gene: TRBV27; J gene: TRBJ2-2
CDR3 protein: ASSLIGSDTQY; clone size: NA; V gene: TRBV4-1; J gene: TRBJ2-3
CDR3 protein: ASSTGLADEQY; clone size: NA; V gene: TRBV7-9; J gene: TRBJ2-7
CDR3 protein: ASSLTRDRGREQY; clone size: NA; V gene: TRBV7-2; J gene: TRBJ2-7
CDR3 protein: ASSPNGDSSGNTIY; clone size: NA; V gene: TRBV18; J gene: TRBJ1-3
CDR3 protein: SVEGQGLEKLF; clone size: NA; V gene: TRBV29-1; J gene: TRBJ1-4
CDR3 protein: ASSLGGQGTETQY; clone size: NA; V gene: TRBV5-1; J gene: TRBJ2-5
CDR3 protein: ASTDSRGLGETQY; clone size: NA; V gene: TRBV27; J gene: TRBJ2-5
CDR3 protein: ASSNRGHTEAF; clone size: NA; V gene: TRBV6-5; J gene: TRBJ1-1
CDR3 protein: ASSRWTSGQETQY; clone size: NA; V gene: TRBV6-5; J gene: TRBJ2-5